Listed below are T cell receptor beta chains from one sample, sequenced in a study of control samples from healthy donors and cancer patients. Clones were sequenced by immunoSEQ multiplex PCR, and TCRdb holds only the in-frame ones, with some missing. The sample comprises about 60,000 clones, around 90% of which are singletons, and roughly 3.8% rests with the top ten. The sequencing sample was made of blood. The source is a man between 45 and 60 years old in good health. The CDR3 runs from the conserved cysteine through the conserved F or W. Fields, in order: clone size, J gene, D gene, V gene, CDR3 protein, CDR3 DNA. D genes are given only for firm matches. The size of a clone is reported for some rows only, either as once, few or many, or as a class for expanded clones.

- | TRBJ2-5 | - | TRBV18 | CASSPPAGGETQYF | TGTGCCAGCTCACCACCAGCTGGGGGGGAGACCCAGTACTTC
- | TRBJ2-6 | TRBD2 | TRBV3-1/TRBV3-2 | CASSQLPGGYSGANVLTF | TGTGCCAGCAGCCAACTTCCGGGGGGTTACTCTGGGGCCAACGTCCTGACTTTC
- | TRBJ2-7 | - | TRBV15 | CATSNGNSYEQYF | TGTGCCACCAGCAACGGGAACTCCTACGAGCAGTACTTC
- | TRBJ2-1 | TRBD1 | TRBV9 | CASSVGQTAHNEQFF | TGTGCCAGCAGCGTGGGACAGACGGCGCACAATGAGCAGTTCTTC
- | TRBJ2-3 | TRBD2 | TRBV28 | CASSPPGLAGGAFEKDTQYF | TGTGCCAGCAGTCCGCCGGGACTAGCGGGAGGAGCCTTCGAAAAAGATACGCAGTATTTT
once | TRBJ2-2 | TRBD2 | TRBV6-5 | CASSYSASGYTGELFF | TGTGCCAGCAGTTACTCAGCTAGCGGGTACACCGGGGAGCTGTTTTTT
- | TRBJ1-6 | TRBD1 | TRBV27 | CASSFSRQGGINNSPLHF | TGTGCCAGCAGTTTTTCCCGACAGGGGGGAATAAATAATTCACCCCTCCACTTT
- | TRBJ2-1 | TRBD1 | TRBV28 | CASSLTGGLNNEQFF | TGTGCCAGCAGTCTGACAGGGGGATTAAACAATGAGCAGTTCTTC
once | TRBJ1-4 | TRBD1 | TRBV6-5 | CASSRTGGIGEKLFF | TGTGCCAGCAGTCGTACAGGGGGCATTGGGGAAAAACTGTTTTTT
few | TRBJ2-1 | - | TRBV4-3 | CASSQEVYSYNEQFF | TGCGCCAGCAGCCAAGAGGTTTACTCCTACAATGAGCAGTTCTTC
- | TRBJ2-3 | - | TRBV24-1 | CATSDFGGDTQYF | TGTGCCACCAGTGATTTTGGAGGAGATACGCAGTATTTT
- | TRBJ2-1 | - | TRBV5-3 | CARSVQTRRSGPFF | TGTGCCAGAAGCGTTCAGACTAGGAGGAGCGGTCCGTTCTTC
once | TRBJ2-1 | TRBD1 | TRBV5-5 | CASSSGGAMVWNEQFF | TGTGCCAGCAGTTCAGGGGGCGCGATGGTTTGGAATGAGCAGTTCTTC